Shown below are 22 T cell receptor beta chains from a single sample sequenced in a study of shared clonotypes between healthy human individuals. Repertoires were generated with immunoSEQ multiplex PCR, while TCRdb's copy carries only in-frame clones and drops some. Of 2,500,000 or so clones listed, roughly 93% are singletons. Sample: naive CD4+ T cells from PBMCs. Stated subset: CD45RA+ positively selected. These TCRs come from a man in his late teens or twenties in good health. Some clones in this sample may be carry-over from other donors' samples.

The chain joins TRBV5-4 to TRBJ2-7; D tentatively reads TRBD1 or TRBD2 (5 bases each). Trimming removed 3 bases at V and 2 bases at J, with 12 bases between. Per germline, CDR1 SGHNT and CDR2 YYREEE (reference sequence). CDR3 length: 14 residues. In nucleotides, the CDR3 is TGTGCCAGCAGCTCAACGGGACGGGCCTACGAGCAGTACTTC. Its translation: CASSSTGRAYEQYF.

The chain carries TRBV7-2 and TRBJ2-7; TRBD1 might be the D (6 bases). CDR3 length: 17 residues. CDR1 SGHTA and CDR2 FQGNSA come from the germline V gene. With 7 bases removed from V and 2 bases from J, the gap between germline ends came to 24 bases. CDR3 loop: CASTPWAVGTLPYEQYF. For the CDR3, the DNA is TGTGCCAGCACCCCTTGGGCTGTCGGGACACTTCCCTACGAGCAGTACTTC.

The chain uses TRBV28 and TRBJ1-2; D not certain. The V gene's germline CDR1 is MDHEN and CDR2 SYDVKM. The CDR3 runs to 14 residues. V lost 3 bases to trimming and J lost 3 bases, with 11 bases between them. The CDR3 nucleotides are TGTGCCAGCAGTTTTGGAGGTTCTCACTATGGCTACACCTTC. The encoded protein is CASSFGGSHYGYTF.

The chain is built from TRBV9 and TRBJ2-7; D gene unclear. Germline V gene lookup returns CDR1 SGDLS and CDR2 YYNGEE. The CDR3 loop spans 15 amino acids. V was clipped by 3 bases and J by 0 bases, with 13 bases between them. CDR3 bases: TGTGCCAGCAGCGCCGACCCCTTTGGCTCCTACGAGCAGTACTTC. Translation: CASSADPFGSYEQYF.

The chain combines TRBV9 with TRBJ2-7; TRBD2 matches at 12 bases. The CDR3 is made up of 16 amino acids. The V and J ends lost 4 bases and 3 bases, in that order; junction bases with no gene match: 8. Germline V gene lookup returns CDR1 SGDLS and CDR2 YYNGEE. The CDR3 nucleotides are TGTGCCAGCAGCCCTCGACTAGCGGGAGACGTCTACGAGCAGTACTTC. Encoded protein: CASSPRLAGDVYEQYF.

On this clone itself: This CDR3 is also generated by other DNA sequences in the sample. The V call is TRBV28, the J call TRBJ1-2; D not certain. This CDR3 spans 11 amino acids. The germline V gene encodes CDR1 MDHEN and CDR2 SYDVKM. Trimming took 6 bases from V and 8 from J, leaving 10 bases between them. This chain's CDR3 is CASSPGYGYTF. The CDR3 DNA sequence: TGTGCCAGCAGCCCCGGATACGGCTACACCTTC.

The V and J genes are TRBV5-1 and TRBJ2-1, with 11 bases lining up with TRBD2. CDR1 is SGHRS and CDR2 is YFSETQ in the germline V gene. The CDR3 is 18 amino acids. V was pared by 4 bases and J by 0 bases, with 9 bases of the junction left unmatched. CDR3 loop: CASSLGLAGPSSYNEQFF. The CDR3 nucleotides read TGCGCCAGCAGCCTAGGACTAGCGGGCCCTAGCTCCTACAATGAGCAGTTCTTC.

The rearrangement uses TRBV19 and TRBJ1-5, with unresolved D. The CDR3 consists of 13 residues. Per germline, CDR1 LNHDA and CDR2 SQIVND (reference sequence). V lost 10 bases, J lost 0 bases, and 10 bases lay in between. CDR3 nucleotide sequence: TGTGCCAATCACATTCTTAGCAATCAGCCCCAGCATTTT. The encoded protein is CANHILSNQPQHF. The full variable domain, rest sourced from reference TRBV19 and TRBJ1-5, is DGGITQSPKYLFRKEGQNVTLSCEQNLNHDAMYWYRQDPGQGLRLIYYSQIVNDFQKGDIAEGYSVSREKKESFPLTVTSAQKNPTAFYLCANHILSNQPQHFGDGTRLSIL.

The J gene is TRBJ2-7, the V gene TRBV6-1; no reliable D call. The CDR3 consists of 12 residues. V was trimmed by 6 bases and J by 3 bases, leaving 9 bases between them. The germline V gene encodes CDR1 MNHNS and CDR2 SASEGT. CDR3 residues: CASRRTVYEQYF. The CDR3 DNA reads as TGTGCCAGCAGACGCACCGTCTACGAGCAGTACTTC.

The V call is TRBV28, the J call TRBJ1-1; 10 bases match TRBD1. The CDR3 runs 18 residues. Looked up from germline, CDR1 is MDHEN and CDR2 is SYDVKM. With V trimmed by 1 base and J by 1 base, 9 bases remained unmatched. CDR3 residues: CASSLSPRGQGKNTEAFF. In DNA, the CDR3 is TGTGCCAGCAGTTTATCCCCCCGGGGACAGGGGAAGAACACTGAAGCTTTCTTT.

The J gene is TRBJ2-3, the V gene TRBV7-3; the match to TRBD1 covers 7 bases. V trimming: 4 bases; J trimming: 1 base; junction bases outside the gene matches: 11. The germline V gene has CDR1 SGHTA and CDR2 FQGTGA. The length of the CDR3 is 17 residues. The CDR3 nucleotides read TGTGCCAGCAGCTCCCGATCAAACAGGGGCCGCACAGATACGCAGTATTTT. It is translated as CASSSRSNRGRTDTQYF.

The J gene is TRBJ1-5, the V gene TRBV15, with 10 nucleotides matching TRBD1. Germline V CDR1 and CDR2: LNHNV, YYDKDF (reference sequence). The CDR3 runs 16 residues. Trimming took 7 bases from V and 0 from J; bases not matched to a gene: 6. CDR3 residues: CATMRRTGGSNQPQHF. The CDR3 DNA sequence: TGTGCCACCATGCGGAGGACAGGGGGTAGCAATCAGCCCCAGCATTTT.

The rearrangement uses TRBV28 and TRBJ2-1; D not certain. The CDR3 totals 18 residues. Germline V CDR1 and CDR2: MDHEN, SYDVKM. The V end was cut by 2 bases, the J end by 0 bases, with 17 bases between. The CDR3 nucleotides are TGTGCCAGCAGTTTAACCCCCCCAAGTTCGGGCTCCTACAATGAGCAGTTCTTC. Amino acid sequence: CASSLTPPSSGSYNEQFF. The variable domain in full, completed from reference TRBV28 and TRBJ2-1, reads DVKVTQSSRYLVKRTGEKVFLECVQDMDHENMFWYRQDPGLGLRLIYFSYDVKMKEKGDIPEGYSVSREKKERFSLILESASTNQTSMYLCASSLTPPSSGSYNEQFFGPGTRLTVL.

The count of this clone is one. The rearrangement links TRBV28 to TRBJ1-2; D remains ambiguous. The CDR3 extends over 14 amino acids. V lost 6 bases to trimming and J lost 1 base, with 12 bases between them. The germline CDR1 and CDR2 sequences are MDHEN and SYDVKM. The CDR3 DNA is TGTGCCAGCAGCGAAGTTAGCTTTAACTATGGCTACACCTTC. Translated, it gives CASSEVSFNYGYTF.

This rearrangement joins TRBV6-5 to TRBJ2-1; 12 nucleotides match TRBD2. Germline lookup yields CDR1 MNHEY and CDR2 SVGAGI. CDR3 length: 15 residues. The J segment lost 7 bases and the V segment lost 0 bases, leaving 1 base of the junction unmatched. The CDR3 DNA reads as TGTGCCAGCAGTTACTCCGGGACTAGCGGGAATGAGCAGTTCTTC. Protein sequence: CASSYSGTSGNEQFF.

The V and J genes are TRBV6-6 and TRBJ2-4, with a tentative D call TRBD1 (8 bases). V gave up 7 bases and J gave up 6 bases, with 16 bases separating them. The CDR3 runs 14 residues. Germline CDR1 reads MNHNY; CDR2 reads SVGAGI (reference sequence). The CDR3 region has the DNA TGTGCCAGCAAGGACAGGGAGGGGGCAAACATTCAGTACTTC. Translating gives CASKDREGANIQYF.

J is TRBJ2-2 and V is TRBV13, with D possibly matching TRBD2 (5 bases). CDR1 is PRHDT, CDR2 FYEKMQ, per germline (reference sequence). Trimming stripped 5 bases from V and 0 bases from J, with 16 bases between. The CDR3 extends over 17 amino acids. DNA for the CDR3: TGTGCCAGCAGCCCCGGGGTAGGCAGGACGAACACCGGGGAGCTGTTTTTT. Protein sequence: CASSPGVGRTNTGELFF. Together with reference TRBV13 and TRBJ2-2, the CDR3 gives the full variable domain: AAGVIQSPRHLIKEKRETATLKCYPIPRHDTVYWYQQGPGQDPQFLISFYEKMQSDKGSIPDRFSAQQFSDYHSELNMSSLELGDSALYFCASSPGVGRTNTGELFFGEGSRLTVL.

The V gene is TRBV11-2, the J gene TRBJ2-7; D unresolved. This CDR3 region has 14 residues. From germline, CDR1 is SGHAT and CDR2 FQNNGV. V was cut by 3 bases and J by 3 bases, with 12 bases left in between. Here the CDR3 DNA reads TGTGCCAGCAGCTTTGGCCCGGTGGACTACGAGCAGTACTTC. This translates into CASSFGPVDYEQYF.

This rearrangement joins TRBV2 to TRBJ1-2, with a possible D match to TRBD1 (5 bases). The V gene lost 4 bases and the J gene lost 8 bases, with 17 bases spanning the gap. Germline assignment: CDR1 SNHLY and CDR2 FYNNEI. The CDR3 is made up of 14 amino acids. CDR3 DNA: TGTGCCAGCAGTGGGGTTGGGGGAGAGCACGGCTACACCTTC. Translating it yields CASSGVGGEHGYTF.

The rearrangement joins TRBV5-1 to TRBJ1-4; 8 bases align to TRBD1. Germline assignment: CDR1 SGHRS and CDR2 YFSETQ. V trimming: 3 bases; J trimming: 8 bases; junction bases outside the gene matches: 6. This CDR3 region has 14 residues. The DNA of the CDR3 is TGCGCCAGCAGCTCGACAGGGGCGGAGGAAAAACTGTTTTTT. Amino acids: CASSSTGAEEKLFF.

The chain uses TRBV6-5 and TRBJ2-7, with D perhaps matching TRBD1 (5 bases). The V end lost 10 bases, the J end lost 4 bases, and 11 bases lay between the germline ends. The CDR3 totals 11 residues. Germline V gives CDR1 MNHEY, CDR2 SVGAGI. The CDR3 DNA reads as TGTGCCACTCTCGACAGTTACGAGCAGTACTTC. Translation gives CATLDSYEQYF.

This rearrangement joins TRBV29-1 to TRBJ2-1; D tentatively reads TRBD1 or TRBD2 (5 bases each). Germline CDR1 is SQVTM and CDR2 is ANQGSEA. Trimming removed 3 bases from V and 15 bases from J, with 18 bases in between. This CDR3 is built from 12 residues. CDR3 nucleotides: TGCAGCGTTGAGTGGCTCACCGGGGCGAGGTTCTTC. Translation: CSVEWLTGARFF.